The sequence of this TCR beta chain was determined in a study of shared clonotypes between healthy human individuals. Per sorted-subset replicate PCR, input was around 200 ng DNA, representing around 28,000 T cell genomes. The protocol was immunoSEQ multiplex PCR, while the TCRdb copy is restricted to in-frame clones and leaves out a portion. The table lists about 2.3 million clones, roughly 93% of them singletons. Study-wide findings and caveats: Expectations were that clonotype sharing among donors would be affected by sequencing depth. A handful of donors showed sharing of about 4.6% of naive CD4 clonotypes.

To note about this clone: Its antigen is undetermined.

The study enrolled healthy HIV-negative adults without recent acute infections or vaccinations as donors. Trimming at V came to 7 bases and at J to 5 bases, leaving 7 bases not matched to a gene. The germline V gene encodes CDR1 SQVTM and CDR2 ANQGSEA. The CDR3 loop spans 13 amino acids. The specimen sequenced was naive CD4+ T cells from PBMCs. Subset defined: CD45RA+ positively selected. This chain links TRBV29-1 with TRBJ2-3; 9 nucleotides line up with TRBD1. The TCR originated in a young man in good health. Some clones in this sample may be carry-over from other donors' samples. CDR3 in DNA: TGCAGCGCTCGACAGGGGGGAAGAGATACGCAGTATTTT. Residues: CSARQGGRDTQYF.